Sequencing of this T cell receptor (beta chain) was carried out in a study of breast tumors, draining lymph nodes, adjacent tissues. Germline CDR1 and CDR2: MNHNS and SASEGT. The CDR3 is made up of 15 amino acids. Axillary draining lymph nodes of breast cancer patients supplied the node samples. Notes on this clonotype: The junction does not match germline at one end; this may be a read error.

Using its own MiXCR run on the multiplex PCR reads, TCRdb lists one record per CDR3 protein. The sample includes some 110,000 distinct CDR3 sequences, about 31% of them seen just once. The sequence was obtained from a female donor with breast cancer. Some clones in this sample may be carry-over from other donors' samples. Sequences were obtained from axillary lymph node tissue. The V and J genes are TRBV6-1 and TRBJ2-2; D ambiguous. CDR3 DNA sequence: TGTGCCGGCAGTCCCACCCGATCGAACACCGGGGAGCTGTTTTTT. Translated: CAGSPTRSNTGELFF.